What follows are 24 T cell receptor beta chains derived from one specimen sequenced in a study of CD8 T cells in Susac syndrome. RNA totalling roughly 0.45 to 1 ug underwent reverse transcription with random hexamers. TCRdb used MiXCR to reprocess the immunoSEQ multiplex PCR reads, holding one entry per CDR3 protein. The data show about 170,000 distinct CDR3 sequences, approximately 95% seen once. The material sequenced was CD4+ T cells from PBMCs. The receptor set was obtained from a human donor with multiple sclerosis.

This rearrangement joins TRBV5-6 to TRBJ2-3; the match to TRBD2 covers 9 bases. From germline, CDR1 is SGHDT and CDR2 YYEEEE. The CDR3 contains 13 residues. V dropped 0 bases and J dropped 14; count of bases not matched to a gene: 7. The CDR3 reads CASSLEASGRWYF. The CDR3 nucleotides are TGTGCCAGCAGCTTGGAGGCCAGCGGGAGGTGGTATTTT. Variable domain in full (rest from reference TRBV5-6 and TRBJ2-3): DAGVTQSPTHLIKTRGQQVTLRCSPKSGHDTVSWYQQALGQGPQFIFQYYEEEERQRGNFPDRFSGHQFPNYSSELNVNALLLGDSALYLCASSLEASGRWYFGPGTRLTVL.

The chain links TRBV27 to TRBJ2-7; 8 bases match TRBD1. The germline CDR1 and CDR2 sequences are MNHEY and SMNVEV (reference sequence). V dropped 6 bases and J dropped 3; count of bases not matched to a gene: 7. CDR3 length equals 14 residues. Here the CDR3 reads CASRRTGSSYEQYF. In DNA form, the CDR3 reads TGTGCCAGCAGGCGGACAGGGAGTAGCTACGAGCAGTACTTC.

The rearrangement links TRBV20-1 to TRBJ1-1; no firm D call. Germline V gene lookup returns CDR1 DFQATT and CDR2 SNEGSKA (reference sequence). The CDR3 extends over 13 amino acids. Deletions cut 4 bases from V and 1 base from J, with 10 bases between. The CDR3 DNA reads TGCAGTGCTATTCCTCTCAAGAACACTGAAGCTTTCTTT. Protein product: CSAIPLKNTEAFF.

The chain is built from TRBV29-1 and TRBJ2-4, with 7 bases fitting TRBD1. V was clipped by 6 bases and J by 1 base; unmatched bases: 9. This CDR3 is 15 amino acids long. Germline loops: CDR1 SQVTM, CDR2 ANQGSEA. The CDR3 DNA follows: TGCAGCGTCGTACAGGGGACGGGGGCCAAAAACATTCAGTACTTC. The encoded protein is CSVVQGTGAKNIQYF.

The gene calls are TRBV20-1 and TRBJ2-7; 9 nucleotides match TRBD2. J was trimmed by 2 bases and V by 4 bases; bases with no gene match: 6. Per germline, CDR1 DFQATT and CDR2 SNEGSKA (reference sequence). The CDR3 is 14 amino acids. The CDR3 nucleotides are TGCAGTGCTATCGGTCTAGCGGGGCCCTACGAGCAGTACTTC. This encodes CSAIGLAGPYEQYF.

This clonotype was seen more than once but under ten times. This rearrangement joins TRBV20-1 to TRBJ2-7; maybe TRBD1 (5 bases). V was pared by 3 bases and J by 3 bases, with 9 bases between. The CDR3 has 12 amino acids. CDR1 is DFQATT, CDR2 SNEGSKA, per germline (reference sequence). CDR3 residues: CSARDQGYEQYF. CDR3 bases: TGCAGTGCTAGGGACCAGGGCTACGAGCAGTACTTC.

Here the CDR3 DNA reads TGTGCCAGCACAGGGATCCATAGCAATCAGCCCCAGCATTTT. Its translation: CASTGIHSNQPQHF. This chain connects TRBV2 to TRBJ1-5; D is possibly TRBD1 (5 bases). The germline V and J ends were trimmed by 7 bases and 0 bases, with 10 bases remaining between them. The CDR3 totals 14 residues. Germline CDR1 and CDR2: SNHLY and FYNNEI.

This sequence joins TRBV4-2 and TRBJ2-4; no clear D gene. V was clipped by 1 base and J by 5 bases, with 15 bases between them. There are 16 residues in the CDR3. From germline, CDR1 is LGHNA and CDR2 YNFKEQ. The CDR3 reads CASSQGRLLEQNIQYF. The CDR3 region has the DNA TGTGCCAGCAGCCAAGGCAGGCTCCTAGAACAAAACATTCAGTACTTC.

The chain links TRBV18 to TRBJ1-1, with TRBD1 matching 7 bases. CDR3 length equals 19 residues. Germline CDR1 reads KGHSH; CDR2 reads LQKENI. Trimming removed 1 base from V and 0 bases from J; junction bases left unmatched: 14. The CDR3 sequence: CASSPLLTPQGRLNTEAFF. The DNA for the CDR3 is TGTGCCAGCTCACCACTCTTAACCCCACAGGGGCGACTGAACACTGAAGCTTTCTTT.

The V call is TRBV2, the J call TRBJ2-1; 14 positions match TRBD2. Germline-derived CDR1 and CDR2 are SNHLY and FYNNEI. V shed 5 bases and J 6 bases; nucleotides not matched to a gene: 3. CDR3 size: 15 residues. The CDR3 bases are TGTGCCAGCAGTTGGACTAGCGGGGGGATCAATGAGCAGTTCTTC. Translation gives CASSWTSGGINEQFF.

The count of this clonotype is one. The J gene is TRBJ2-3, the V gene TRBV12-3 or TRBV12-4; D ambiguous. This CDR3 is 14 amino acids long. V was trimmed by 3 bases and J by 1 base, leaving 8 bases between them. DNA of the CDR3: TGTGCCAGCAGTTTGGGGTCCGGCACAGATACGCAGTATTTT. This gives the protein CASSLGSGTDTQYF.

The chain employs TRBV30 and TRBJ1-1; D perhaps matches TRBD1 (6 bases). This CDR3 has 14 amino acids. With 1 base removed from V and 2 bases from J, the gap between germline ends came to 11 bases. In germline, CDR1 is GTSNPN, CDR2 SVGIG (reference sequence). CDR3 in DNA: TGTGCCTGGAGTGGGGGGCTAGTTAACACTGAAGCTTTCTTT. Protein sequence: CAWSGGLVNTEAFF.

The CDR3 reads CSARAGAMNTEAFF. The DNA of the CDR3 is TGCAGTGCTAGAGCGGGAGCTATGAACACTGAAGCTTTCTTT. The V call is TRBV20-1, the J call TRBJ1-1; the D is unclear. The CDR3 sequence is 14 residues long. Germline lookup yields CDR1 DFQATT and CDR2 SNEGSKA (reference sequence). Trimming removed 1 base from V and 0 bases from J, with 9 bases in between.

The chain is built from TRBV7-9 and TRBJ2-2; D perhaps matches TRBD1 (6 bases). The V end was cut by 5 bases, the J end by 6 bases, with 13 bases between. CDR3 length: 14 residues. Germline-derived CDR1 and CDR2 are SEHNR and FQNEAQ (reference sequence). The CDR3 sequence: CASSPTGRAGELFF. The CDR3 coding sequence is TGTGCCAGCAGCCCCACAGGGCGCGCCGGGGAGCTGTTTTTT.

The CDR3 sequence: CASSQELGNQPQHF. In nucleotides, the CDR3 is TGTGCCAGCAGCCAAGAGCTGGGCAATCAGCCCCAGCATTTT. This chain connects TRBV4-2 to TRBJ1-5; no clear D. V gave up 0 bases and J gave up 2 bases, with 5 bases separating them. The CDR3 extends over 14 amino acids. Germline V gene sequence: CDR1 LGHNA, CDR2 YNFKEQ.

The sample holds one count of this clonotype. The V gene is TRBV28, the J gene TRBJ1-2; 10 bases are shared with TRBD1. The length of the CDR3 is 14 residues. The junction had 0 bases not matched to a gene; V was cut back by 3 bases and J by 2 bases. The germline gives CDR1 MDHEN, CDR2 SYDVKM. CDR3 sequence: CASSLTGGNYGYTF. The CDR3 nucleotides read TGTGCCAGCAGTTTGACAGGGGGCAACTATGGCTACACCTTC.

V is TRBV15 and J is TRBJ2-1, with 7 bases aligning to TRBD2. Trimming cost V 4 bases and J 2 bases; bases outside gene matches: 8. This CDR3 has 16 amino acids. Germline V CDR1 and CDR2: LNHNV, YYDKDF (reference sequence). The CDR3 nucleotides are TGTGCCACCAGCAAGATCCGGCTAGCGGCCTACAATGAGCAGTTCTTC. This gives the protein CATSKIRLAAYNEQFF.

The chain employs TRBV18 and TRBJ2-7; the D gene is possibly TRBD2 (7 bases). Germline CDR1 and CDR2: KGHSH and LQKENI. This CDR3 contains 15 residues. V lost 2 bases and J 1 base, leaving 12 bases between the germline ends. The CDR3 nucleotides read TGTGCCAGCTCACCAGGGGGGGGCCGTTCCTACGAGCAGTACTTC. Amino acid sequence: CASSPGGGRSYEQYF.

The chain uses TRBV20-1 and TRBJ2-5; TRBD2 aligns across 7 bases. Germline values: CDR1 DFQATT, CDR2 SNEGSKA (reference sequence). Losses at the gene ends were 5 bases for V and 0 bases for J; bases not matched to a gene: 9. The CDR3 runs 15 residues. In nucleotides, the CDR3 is TGCAGTGCTGCCCGCGGCGGGGGATACCAAGAGACCCAGTACTTC. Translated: CSAARGGGYQETQYF.

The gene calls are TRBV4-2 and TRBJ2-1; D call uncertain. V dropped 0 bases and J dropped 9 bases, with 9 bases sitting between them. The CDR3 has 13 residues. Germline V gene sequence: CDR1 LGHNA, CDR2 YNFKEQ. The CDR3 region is CASSQDLTREQFF. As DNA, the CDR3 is TGTGCCAGCAGCCAAGATCTGACTCGTGAGCAGTTCTTC.

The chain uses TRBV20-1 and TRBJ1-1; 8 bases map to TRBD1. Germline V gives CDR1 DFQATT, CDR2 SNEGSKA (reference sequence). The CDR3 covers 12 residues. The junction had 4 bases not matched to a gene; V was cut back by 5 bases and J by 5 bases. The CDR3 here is CSADRGSTEAFF. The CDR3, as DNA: TGCAGTGCTGACAGGGGAAGTACTGAAGCTTTCTTT.

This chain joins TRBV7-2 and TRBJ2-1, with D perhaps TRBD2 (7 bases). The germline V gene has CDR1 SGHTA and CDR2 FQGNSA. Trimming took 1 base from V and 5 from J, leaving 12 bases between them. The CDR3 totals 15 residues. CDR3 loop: CASSLVGGLNNEQFF. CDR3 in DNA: TGTGCCAGCAGCTTAGTGGGGGGGCTGAACAATGAGCAGTTCTTC.

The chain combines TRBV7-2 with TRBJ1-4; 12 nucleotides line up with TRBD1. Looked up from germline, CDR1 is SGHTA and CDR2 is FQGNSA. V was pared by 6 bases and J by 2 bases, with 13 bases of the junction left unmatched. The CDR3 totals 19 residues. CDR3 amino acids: CASSFRGSGQGATNEKLFF. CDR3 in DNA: TGTGCCAGCAGTTTTAGGGGCTCGGGACAGGGGGCGACTAATGAAAAACTGTTTTTT.

The CDR3 sequence: CASSLLGQGYGYTF. The CDR3 DNA reads TGTGCCAGCAGTTTACTCGGACAGGGGTATGGCTACACCTTC. The V gene is TRBV28, the J gene TRBJ1-2; TRBD1 agrees at 9 bases. Germline CDR1 MDHEN, CDR2 SYDVKM. Trimming took 2 bases from V and 5 from J; bases not matched to a gene: 3. The CDR3 runs to 14 residues.